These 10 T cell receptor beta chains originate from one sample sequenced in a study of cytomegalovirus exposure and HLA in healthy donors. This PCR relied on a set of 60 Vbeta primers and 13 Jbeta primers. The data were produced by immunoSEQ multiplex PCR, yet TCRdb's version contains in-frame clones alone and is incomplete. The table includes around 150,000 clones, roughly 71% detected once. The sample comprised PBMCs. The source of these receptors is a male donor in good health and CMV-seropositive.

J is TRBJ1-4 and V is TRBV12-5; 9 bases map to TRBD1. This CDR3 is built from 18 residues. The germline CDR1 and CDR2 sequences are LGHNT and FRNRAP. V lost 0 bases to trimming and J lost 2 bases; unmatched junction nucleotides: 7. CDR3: CASGLVRTGATTNEKLFF. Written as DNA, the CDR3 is TGTGCTAGTGGTTTGGTACGGACAGGGGCCACCACTAATGAAAAACTGTTTTTT.

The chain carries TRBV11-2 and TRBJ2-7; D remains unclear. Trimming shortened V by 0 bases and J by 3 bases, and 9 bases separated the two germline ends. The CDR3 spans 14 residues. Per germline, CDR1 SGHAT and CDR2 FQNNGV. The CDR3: CASSLDLAVYEQYF. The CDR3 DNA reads TGTGCCAGCAGCTTAGATTTAGCAGTCTACGAGCAGTACTTC.

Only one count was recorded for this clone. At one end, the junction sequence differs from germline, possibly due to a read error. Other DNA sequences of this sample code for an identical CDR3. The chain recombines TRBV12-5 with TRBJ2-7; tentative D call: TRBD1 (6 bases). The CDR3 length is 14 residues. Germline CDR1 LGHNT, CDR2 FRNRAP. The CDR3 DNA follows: TGCGCTAGTGGTTCCGGACAGTTCTCCTACGAGCAGTACTTC. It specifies CASGSGQFSYEQYF.

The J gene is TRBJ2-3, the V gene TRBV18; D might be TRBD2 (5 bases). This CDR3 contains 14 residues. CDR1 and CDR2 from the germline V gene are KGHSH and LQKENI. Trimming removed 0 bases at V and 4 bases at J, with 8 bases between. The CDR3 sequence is CASSPPPRADTQYF. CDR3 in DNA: TGTGCCAGCTCACCACCGCCGAGGGCAGATACGCAGTATTTT.

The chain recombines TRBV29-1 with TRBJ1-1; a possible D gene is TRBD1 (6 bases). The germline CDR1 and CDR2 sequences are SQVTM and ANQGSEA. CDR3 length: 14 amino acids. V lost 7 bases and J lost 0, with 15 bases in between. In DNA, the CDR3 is TGCAGCGCTGGGAGGGGGGGGATGAACACTGAAGCTTTCTTT. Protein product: CSAGRGGMNTEAFF.

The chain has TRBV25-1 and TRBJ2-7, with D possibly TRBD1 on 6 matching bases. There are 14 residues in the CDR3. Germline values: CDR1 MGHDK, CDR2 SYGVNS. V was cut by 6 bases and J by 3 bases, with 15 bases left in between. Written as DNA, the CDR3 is TGTGCCAGCAGGAAGGGGGTGGAAGACTACGAGCAGTACTTC. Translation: CASRKGVEDYEQYF.

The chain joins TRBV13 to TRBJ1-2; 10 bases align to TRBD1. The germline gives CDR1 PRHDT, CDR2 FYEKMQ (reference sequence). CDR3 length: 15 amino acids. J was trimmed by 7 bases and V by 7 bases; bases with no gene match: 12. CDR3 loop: CASTLKGTGVAGYTF. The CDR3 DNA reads TGTGCCAGCACCCTAAAAGGGACAGGGGTTGCTGGCTACACCTTC.

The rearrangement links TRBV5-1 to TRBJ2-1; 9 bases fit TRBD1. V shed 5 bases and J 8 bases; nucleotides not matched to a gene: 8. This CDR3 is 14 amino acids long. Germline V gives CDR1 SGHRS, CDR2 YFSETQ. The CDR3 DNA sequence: TGCGCCAGCAGACAGGGACAGGGCGGGTATGAGCAGTTCTTC. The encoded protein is CASRQGQGGYEQFF.

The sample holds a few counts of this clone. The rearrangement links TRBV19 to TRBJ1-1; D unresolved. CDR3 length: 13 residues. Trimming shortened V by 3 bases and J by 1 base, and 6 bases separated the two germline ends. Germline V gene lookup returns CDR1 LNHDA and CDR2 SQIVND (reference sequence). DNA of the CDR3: TGTGCCAGTAGTATTAAGCGGAACACTGAAGCTTTCTTT. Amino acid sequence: CASSIKRNTEAFF.

The CDR3 reads CASSLGAQGSNEKLFF. For the CDR3, the DNA is TGTGCCAGCAGCTTGGGGGCGCAGGGTTCTAATGAAAAACTGTTTTTT. The V and J genes are TRBV5-8 and TRBJ1-4; D perhaps matches TRBD1 (5 bases). Trimming cost V 0 bases and J 3 bases, with 12 bases left between them. Germline V lookup: CDR1 SGHTS, CDR2 YDEGEE. The CDR3 length is 16 residues. Full variable domain (remainder filled in from reference TRBV5-8 and TRBJ1-4): EAGVTQSPTHLIKTRGQQATLRCSPISGHTSVYWYQQALGLGLQFLLWYDEGEERNRGNFPPRFSGRQFPNYSSELNVNALELEDSALYLCASSLGAQGSNEKLFFGSGTQLSVL.